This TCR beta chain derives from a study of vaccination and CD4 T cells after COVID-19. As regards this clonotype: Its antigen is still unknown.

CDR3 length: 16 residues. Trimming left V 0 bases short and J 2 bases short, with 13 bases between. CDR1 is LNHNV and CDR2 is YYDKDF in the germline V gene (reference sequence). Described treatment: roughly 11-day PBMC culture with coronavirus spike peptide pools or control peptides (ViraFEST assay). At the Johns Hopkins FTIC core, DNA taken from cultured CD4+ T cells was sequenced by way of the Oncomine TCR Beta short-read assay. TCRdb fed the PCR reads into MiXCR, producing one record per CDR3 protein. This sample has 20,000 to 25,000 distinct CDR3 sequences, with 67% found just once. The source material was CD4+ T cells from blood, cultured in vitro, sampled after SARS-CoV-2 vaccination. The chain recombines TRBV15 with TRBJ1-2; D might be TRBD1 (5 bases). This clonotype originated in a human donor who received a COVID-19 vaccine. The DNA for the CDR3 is TGTGCCACCAGCAGAGATGGTCTGACAGTGAACTATGGCTACACCTTC. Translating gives CATSRDGLTVNYGYTF. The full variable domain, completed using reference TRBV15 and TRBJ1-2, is DAMVIQNPRYQVTQFGKPVTLSCSQTLNHNVMYWYQQKSSQAPKLLFHYYDKDFNNEADTPDNFQSRRPNTSFCFLDIRSPGLGDTAMYLCATSRDGLTVNYGYTFGSGTRLTVV.